Given below is one TCR beta chain in context. Its target is unknown. These data originate in a study of radiotherapy plus CTLA-4 blockade in lung cancer. Study at large: Of all patients, approximately 20% responded objectively and roughly 31% showed disease control. The study, taken as a whole, reports: Early blood T cell clone dynamics, with interferon-beta, were reported to best predict response. The study found tumor-derived TCR clones expanded in blood after radiotherapy plus ipilimumab.

Focal radiation plus CTLA-4 blockade with ipilimumab was given to patients with chemo-refractory metastatic non-small-cell lung cancer. Produced via immunoSEQ multiplex PCR; TCRdb's table is partial and in-frame only. The sample lists roughly 77,000 clones, 70% to 80% seen once, with roughly 10% in the top ten. This CDR3 spans 14 amino acids. Germline V gives CDR1 MNHNS, CDR2 SASEGT. This receptor was identified in a human donor with non-small cell lung cancer whose response to radiotherapy plus ipilimumab could not be evaluated. Here the sequenced sample was peripheral blood, taken from a patient treated with radiotherapy plus ipilimumab. The J gene is TRBJ2-2, the V gene TRBV6-1; 10 bases fit TRBD2. The CDR3 is CAGKTSGLSGELFF. The CDR3 nucleotides read TGTGCTGGCAAGACTAGCGGGCTGTCGGGGGAGCTGTTTTTT.